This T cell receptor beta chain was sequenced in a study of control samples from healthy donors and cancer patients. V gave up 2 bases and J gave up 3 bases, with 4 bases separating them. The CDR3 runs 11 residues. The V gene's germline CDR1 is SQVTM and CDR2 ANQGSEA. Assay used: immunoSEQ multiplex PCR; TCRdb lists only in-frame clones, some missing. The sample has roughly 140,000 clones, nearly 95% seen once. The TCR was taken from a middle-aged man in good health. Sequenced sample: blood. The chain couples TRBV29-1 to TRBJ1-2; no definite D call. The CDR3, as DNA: TGCAGCGTTGAACGGGACTATGGCTACACCTTC. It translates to CSVERDYGYTF.